The 13 T cell receptor beta chains in this list originate from one sample, sequenced in a study of T-cell memory formation after mild COVID-19. One entry per CDR3 protein results from TCRdb running MiXCR on the 5' RACE reads. The sample has more than 400,000 distinct CDR3 sequences, 15% to 20% seen once. The specimen was PBMCs or a T cell subset sorted from them (not recorded which). All receptors come from an adult woman who had mild COVID-19 (a few samples of this study predate the infection). Cell type and time point are not known.

This clonotype was counted between two and nine times. This chain uses TRBV7-2 with TRBJ2-1; 8 nucleotides agree with TRBD2. The CDR3 spans 15 residues. The V segment lost 5 bases and the J segment 10 bases; nucleotides outside the gene matches: 13. Germline values: CDR1 SGHTA, CDR2 FQGNSA. The CDR3 region has the DNA TGTGCCAGCAGCCCATTCCCAGCGGGAGATACGGAGCAGTTCTTC. This gives the protein CASSPFPAGDTEQFF.

CDR3 sequence reads: CATRDFRSEQFF. The CDR3, as DNA: TGTGCCACTCGGGACTTCCGAAGTGAGCAGTTCTTC. The genes are TRBV15 and TRBJ2-1, with a weak D call TRBD2 (6 bases). Trimming shortened V by 9 bases and J by 9 bases, and 15 bases separated the two germline ends. This CDR3 has 12 residues. Germline CDR1 reads LNHNV; CDR2 reads YYDKDF (reference sequence).

This clonotype was seen only a few times. V gene TRBV9 combines with J gene TRBJ2-1; D ambiguous. Deletions cut 3 bases from V and 7 bases from J, with 5 bases between. The CDR3 runs to 11 residues. In germline, CDR1 is SGDLS, CDR2 YYNGEE. The CDR3 DNA reads as TGTGCCAGCAGCGCTACTAATGAGCAGTTCTTC. It codes for CASSATNEQFF. Full variable domain (missing parts from reference TRBV9 and TRBJ2-1): DSGVTQTPKHLITATGQRVTLRCSPRSGDLSVYWYQQSLDQGLQFLIQYYNGEERAKGNILERFSAQQFPDLHSELNLSSLELGDSALYFCASSATNEQFFGPGTRLTVL.

The sample holds many counts of this clonotype. This rearrangement joins TRBV5-4 to TRBJ2-1, with 8 bases fitting TRBD1. There are 13 residues in the CDR3. CDR1 is SGHNT, CDR2 YYREEE, per germline (reference sequence). V shed 4 bases and J 7 bases; nucleotides not matched to a gene: 4. The CDR3 coding sequence is TGTGCCAGCAGCCTTACAGGGGGGAATGAGCAGTTCTTC. Protein: CASSLTGGNEQFF.

The rearrangement links TRBV28 to TRBJ2-2, with D tentatively TRBD2 (6 bases). CDR1 is MDHEN, CDR2 SYDVKM, per germline. This CDR3 is built from 16 residues. V lost 5 bases and J 3 bases, leaving 16 bases between the germline ends. CDR3 bases: TGTGCCAGCAGTCAACTTCGGGAGTGGTACACCGGGGAGCTGTTTTTT. It translates to CASSQLREWYTGELFF. Filled out from reference TRBV28 and TRBJ2-2, the complete variable domain reads DVKVTQSSRYLVKRTGEKVFLECVQDMDHENMFWYRQDPGLGLRLIYFSYDVKMKEKGDIPEGYSVSREKKERFSLILESASTNQTSMYLCASSQLREWYTGELFFGEGSRLTVL.

The sample holds a few counts of this clonotype. CDR3 amino acids: CASSSGQDATYFGYTF. CDR3 bases: TGCGCCAGCAGCTCAGGACAGGATGCGACCTATTTCGGCTACACCTTC. The chain uses TRBV5-1 and TRBJ1-2, with 7 nucleotides matching TRBD1. Germline V gives CDR1 SGHRS, CDR2 YFSETQ. The CDR3 length is 16 residues. Trimming cost V 3 bases and J 8 bases; bases outside gene matches: 16.

This clonotype was picked up a small number of times. CDR3 residues: CSARVPSPDTQYF. Written as DNA, the CDR3 is TGCAGTGCTAGAGTCCCTAGCCCAGATACGCAGTATTTT. This chain connects TRBV20-1 to TRBJ2-3; D perhaps matches TRBD2 (5 bases). Between the trimmed V and J ends, which lost 1 base and 4 bases, there was a span of 9 bases. CDR3 size: 13 residues. Germline-derived CDR1 and CDR2 are DFQATT and SNEGSKA (reference sequence).

In its sample, this clonotype was seen many times. The gene calls are TRBV2 and TRBJ2-7; D perhaps matches TRBD1 (5 bases). The V gene's germline CDR1 is SNHLY and CDR2 FYNNEI. This CDR3 has 15 amino acids. Trimming stripped 3 bases from V and 1 base from J, with 13 bases between. This CDR3 reads CASSDLGPSSYEQYF. The CDR3 nucleotides are TGTGCCAGCAGTGATTTGGGGCCTTCTTCCTACGAGCAGTACTTC.

This clonotype was observed a few times. The chain links TRBV10-3 to TRBJ2-7; 8 bases fit TRBD2. Per germline, CDR1 ENHRY and CDR2 SYGVKD. The junction had 11 bases not matched to a gene; V was cut back by 6 bases and J by 10 bases. This CDR3 has 13 amino acids. This CDR3 is CAIRPGLGSQQYF. CDR3 bases: TGTGCCATCAGACCGGGACTAGGATCACAACAGTACTTC.

The gene calls are TRBV24-1 and TRBJ2-3; D call uncertain. V was clipped by 6 bases and J by 0 bases, with 21 bases between them. The CDR3 totals 18 residues. Looked up from germline, CDR1 is KGHDR and CDR2 is SFDVKD. The CDR3 DNA reads TGTGCCACCAGTCACGGATTTACCGGCTTTCCCAGCACAGATACGCAGTATTTT. Translation gives CATSHGFTGFPSTDTQYF.

This chain's CDR3 is CASSLPSVHTEAFF. The CDR3 DNA reads as TGTGCCAGCAGTTTACCTTCAGTTCACACTGAAGCTTTCTTT. The chain is built from TRBV28 and TRBJ1-1; D call uncertain. V lost 2 bases to trimming and J lost 3 bases, with 10 bases between them. The CDR3 consists of 14 residues. CDR1 MDHEN and CDR2 SYDVKM come from the germline V gene. Together with reference TRBV28 and TRBJ1-1, the CDR3 gives the full variable domain: DVKVTQSSRYLVKRTGEKVFLECVQDMDHENMFWYRQDPGLGLRLIYFSYDVKMKEKGDIPEGYSVSREKKERFSLILESASTNQTSMYLCASSLPSVHTEAFFGQGTRLTVV.

In its sample, this clonotype was seen many times. V is TRBV5-1 and J is TRBJ1-6; D unresolved. Germline V gene lookup returns CDR1 SGHRS and CDR2 YFSETQ. Between the trimmed V and J ends, which lost 3 bases and 10 bases, there was a span of 20 bases. This CDR3 comprises 16 residues. CDR3 coding DNA: TGCGCCAGCAGCTCTTCGAACTGGGATGGCAAGTCACCCCTCCACTTT. Protein product: CASSSSNWDGKSPLHF. The entire variable domain, with the rest obtained from reference TRBV5-1 and TRBJ1-6, is as follows: KAGVTQTPRYLIKTRGQQVTLSCSPISGHRSVSWYQQTPGQGLQFLFEYFSETQRNKGNFPGRFSGRQFSNSRSEMNVSTLELGDSALYLCASSSSNWDGKSPLHFGNGTRLTVT.

This chain links TRBV12-3 or TRBV12-4 with TRBJ2-7, with 9 bases identical to TRBD1. There are 15 residues in the CDR3. V lost 3 bases to trimming and J lost 5 bases; unmatched junction nucleotides: 8. The CDR3 sequence is CASSLHRGLTHEQYF. The CDR3 DNA is TGTGCCAGCAGTTTGCACAGGGGGCTTACCCACGAGCAGTACTTC.